The 19 T cell receptor beta chains in this list originate from one sample, sequenced in a study of blood T cell repertoires in COVID-19 (dated by TCRdb to 2019 to 2021). To prepare the library, the immunoSEQ multiplex PCR assay was applied. TCRdb took this table from immuneACCESS and kept in-frame rearrangements with V and J called. Such tables lack part of the clones; where checked against another copy, unresolved V genes explain under half of the gap, and the rest is unexplained. Here the sample has 300,000 to 400,000 clones; over 80% occur a single time. The top ten constitute about 6.3% of the sample. The sample was peripheral blood. Every receptor here comes from a woman in her fifties or sixties with COVID-19, enrolled during active disease.

The chain couples TRBV6-1 to TRBJ1-6; D gene unclear. CDR1 and CDR2 from the germline V gene are MNHNS and SASEGT. The germline V and J ends were trimmed by 3 bases and 9 bases, with 9 bases remaining between them. The CDR3 totals 13 residues. The CDR3 DNA sequence: TGTGCCAGCAGTGAGGTCAGGTTTTCACCCCTCCACTTT. Translated: CASSEVRFSPLHF.

This clone came up once. J is TRBJ1-4 and V is TRBV6-2 or TRBV6-3; TRBD1 is a possible D gene (6 bases). Trimming removed 5 bases at V and 2 bases at J, with 15 bases between. Germline CDR1 and CDR2: MNHEY and SVGEGT. This CDR3 is 16 amino acids long. The CDR3 DNA reads TGTGCCAGCAGTACACCACAGGGACCGACTAATGAAAAACTGTTTTTT. It translates to CASSTPQGPTNEKLFF.

The rearrangement uses TRBV5-1 and TRBJ2-1; 9 nucleotides align to TRBD2. J gave up 8 bases and V 2 bases, and 8 bases lay outside the gene matches. The germline CDR1 and CDR2 sequences are SGHRS and YFSETQ. CDR3 length: 15 amino acids. The chain's CDR3 is CASSFAGGPSDEQFF. The CDR3 DNA reads as TGCGCCAGCAGCTTCGCGGGAGGGCCCTCGGATGAGCAGTTCTTC.

V is TRBV18 and J is TRBJ2-5; 16 bases match TRBD2. Trimming took 3 bases from V and 3 from J; bases not matched to a gene: 1. The CDR3 spans 16 residues. Germline loops: CDR1 KGHSH, CDR2 LQKENI. CDR3 region: CASSPGLAGGKETQYF. Here the CDR3 DNA reads TGTGCCAGCTCACCGGGACTAGCGGGAGGGAAAGAGACCCAGTACTTC.

V and J are TRBV7-6 and TRBJ2-7; 8 nucleotides agree with TRBD2. Trimming cost V 5 bases and J 0 bases; bases outside gene matches: 6. The CDR3 is 15 amino acids. Per germline, CDR1 SGHVS and CDR2 FNYEAQ. The CDR3 DNA follows: TGTGCCAGCAGCCCGGGACTAGGGGGCTCCTACGAGCAGTACTTC. It yields the protein CASSPGLGGSYEQYF.

The V gene is TRBV4-3, the J gene TRBJ2-7, with 7 bases identical to TRBD1. The CDR3 covers 16 residues. Looked up from germline, CDR1 is LGHNA and CDR2 is YSLEER. Trimming cost V 0 bases and J 1 base; bases outside gene matches: 6. CDR3 region: CASSQDQAQGSYEQYF. The CDR3 region has the DNA TGCGCCAGCAGCCAAGATCAGGCACAGGGGTCCTACGAGCAGTACTTC.

In this sample, this clone turned up once. V usage is TRBV12-3 or TRBV12-4 and J usage is TRBJ1-5; D is possibly TRBD1 (6 bases). CDR3 length: 13 amino acids. V was pared by 7 bases and J by 5 bases, with 12 bases between. The CDR3 DNA sequence: TGTGCCAGCAAAAAGGGGGGGGATCAGCCCCAGCATTTT. Translated: CASKKGGDQPQHF.

This sequence joins TRBV5-1 and TRBJ1-2; D gene uncertain. The CDR3 has 14 amino acids. Germline CDR1 reads SGHRS; CDR2 reads YFSETQ. V lost 3 bases, J lost 1 base, and 10 bases lay in between. This chain's CDR3 is CASSSRTDNYGYTF. In DNA form, the CDR3 reads TGCGCCAGCAGCTCTCGGACTGATAACTATGGCTACACCTTC.

This chain uses TRBV27 with TRBJ1-2; 12 bases agree with TRBD1. The CDR3 extends over 16 amino acids. Germline loops: CDR1 MNHEY, CDR2 SMNVEV (reference sequence). Losses at the gene ends were 3 bases for V and 6 bases for J; bases not matched to a gene: 8. The CDR3 DNA reads TGTGCCAGCAGTTTTTCCGGGACAGGGGGCGCAGATGGCTACACCTTC. It translates to CASSFSGTGGADGYTF.

Concerning this clone itself: Other DNA sequences within the sample encode an identical CDR3. This chain uses TRBV18 with TRBJ2-7; 11 bases are shared with TRBD2. CDR1 and CDR2 from the germline V gene are KGHSH and LQKENI. This CDR3 has 15 residues. V lost 4 bases, J lost 2 bases, and 4 bases stayed unmatched. The CDR3, as DNA: TGTGCCAGCTCACTACTAGCGGGGGTAACCTACGAGCAGTACTTC. Encoded protein: CASSLLAGVTYEQYF.

J is TRBJ1-4 and V is TRBV2, with 12 bases that match TRBD1. Germline V gives CDR1 SNHLY, CDR2 FYNNEI. V gave up 8 bases and J gave up 8 bases; unmatched junction bases: 9. The CDR3 contains 15 residues. DNA of the CDR3: TGTGCCAGCCGGGACAGGGGGCGCAGAGAGGAAAAACTGTTTTTT. Translating gives CASRDRGRREEKLFF. The whole variable domain, filled in from reference TRBV2 and TRBJ1-4, reads EPEVTQTPSHQVTQMGQEVILRCVPISNHLYFYWYRQILGQKVEFLVSFYNNEISEKSEIFDDQFSVERPDGSNFTLKIRSTKLEDSAMYFCASRDRGRREEKLFFGSGTQLSVL.

The rearrangement uses TRBV16 and TRBJ2-2; maybe TRBD2 (6 bases). Germline V CDR1 and CDR2: KGHSY, FQNENV. The CDR3 has 16 amino acids. Trimming took 0 bases from V and 4 from J, leaving 12 bases between them. CDR3 sequence (DNA): TGTGCCAGCAGCCAATCGTTAGCGGTCCGCACCGGGGAGCTGTTTTTT. This codes for CASSQSLAVRTGELFF.

The chain has TRBV18 and TRBJ2-7, with 10 bases matching TRBD2. The V gene's germline CDR1 is KGHSH and CDR2 LQKENI. The CDR3 totals 16 residues. V trimming: 1 base; J trimming: 1 base; junction bases outside the gene matches: 4. CDR3 amino acids: CASSPRTSGKSYEQYF. The CDR3 DNA sequence: TGTGCCAGCTCACCACGTACTAGCGGGAAATCCTACGAGCAGTACTTC. Complete variable domain (other parts from reference TRBV18 and TRBJ2-7): NAGVMQNPRHLVRRRGQEARLRCSPMKGHSHVYWYRQLPEEGLKFMVYLQKENIIDESGMPKERFSAEFPKEGPSILRIQQVVRGDSAAYFCASSPRTSGKSYEQYFGPGTRLTVT.

CDR3 DNA: TGTGCCAGCAGCCTAGACAGGGTCAATCAGCCCCAGCATTTT. Amino acid sequence: CASSLDRVNQPQHF. J is TRBJ1-5 and V is TRBV5-8, with TRBD1 matching 7 bases. In germline, CDR1 is SGHTS, CDR2 YDEGEE. The CDR3 is 14 residues long. Trimming took 4 bases from V and 3 from J; bases not matched to a gene: 4.

This sequence joins TRBV5-1 and TRBJ1-1; 7 nucleotides line up with TRBD1. Germline CDR1 and CDR2: SGHRS and YFSETQ. Germline trimming cut 4 bases from V and 0 bases from J; bases unmatched to any gene: 6. The length of the CDR3 is 15 residues. CDR3 in DNA: TGCGCCAGCAGCGGAGGACAGGATTTGAACACTGAAGCTTTCTTT. It translates to CASSGGQDLNTEAFF.

This clone has just a few counts. The CDR3 reads CASSYPSVAGGDGDEQFF. In DNA form, the CDR3 reads TGTGCCAGCAGTTACCCGTCAGTAGCGGGAGGTGACGGCGATGAGCAGTTCTTC. The genes are TRBV6-2 or TRBV6-3 and TRBJ2-1; 10 nucleotides agree with TRBD2. V shed 2 bases and J 8 bases; nucleotides not matched to a gene: 15. CDR1 is MNHEY, CDR2 SVGEGT, per germline. CDR3 length: 18 amino acids.

The rearrangement uses TRBV18 and TRBJ1-5, with TRBD1 matching 9 bases. Germline loops: CDR1 KGHSH, CDR2 LQKENI. This CDR3 is built from 14 residues. Germline trimming cut 6 bases from V and 9 bases from J; bases unmatched to any gene: 9. CDR3 nucleotide sequence: TGTGCCAGCTCGTTGGGACAGGGAGTAGGGCCCCAGCATTTT. Protein: CASSLGQGVGPQHF.

The gene calls are TRBV27 and TRBJ2-7, with TRBD1 matching 8 bases. Trimming removed 4 bases from V and 6 bases from J; junction bases left unmatched: 11. From germline, CDR1 is MNHEY and CDR2 SMNVEV (reference sequence). The CDR3 runs 15 residues. In DNA, the CDR3 is TGTGCCAGCAGTTCAGGGGGCGCCCCTATCCGCGAGCAGTACTTC. Its protein is CASSSGGAPIREQYF.

The chain joins TRBV5-1 to TRBJ2-2, with 13 nucleotides matching TRBD2. Germline CDR1 reads SGHRS; CDR2 reads YFSETQ. The CDR3 is 16 residues long. V dropped 8 bases and J dropped 4; count of bases not matched to a gene: 8. CDR3 region: CASKLAGGPGTGELFF. Here the CDR3 DNA reads TGCGCCAGTAAACTAGCGGGAGGGCCGGGCACCGGGGAGCTGTTTTTT.